This T cell receptor beta chain was documented in a study of blood T cells in healthy people across ages. About the study: Using template switching, researchers captured about one barcoded beta molecule for each two T cells.

With a J-beta primer mix and a sample-barcoded 5' primer, a second PCR ran roughly 6 to 11 cycles. TCRdb recomputed calls from the 5' RACE reads with MiXCR, one row per CDR3 protein. In the table there are roughly 1.5 million distinct CDR3 sequences, 42% of which are singletons. Input material: blood. The TCR comes from a woman between 18 and 29 years old in good health.

The CDR3, as DNA: TGTGCCAGCAAAAGGGGTAGCGGTTCCCTCAGAGAGCAGTTCTTC. Its translation: CASKRGSGSLREQFF. The chain joins TRBV6-2 or TRBV6-3 to TRBJ2-1, with D possibly being TRBD2 (6 bases). Germline assignment: CDR1 MNHEY and CDR2 SVGEGT. The CDR3 is made up of 15 amino acids. V was clipped by 7 bases and J by 10 bases, with 23 bases between them.